These 20 T cell receptor beta chains share one sample of origin, sequenced in a study of siplizumab effects on memory and regulatory T cells. The table came from immunoSEQ multiplex PCR; TCRdb's copy has only in-frame clones and leaves some out. The sample has over 85,000 clones, roughly 96% seen once. Specimen: naive CD4+ T cells sorted from blood. The receptors come from a human donor in good health.

This rearrangement joins TRBV5-4 to TRBJ1-6; D unresolved. CDR1 is SGHNT and CDR2 is YYREEE in the germline V gene (reference sequence). The CDR3 is 12 amino acids. V was trimmed by 0 bases and J by 9 bases, leaving 4 bases between them. The CDR3 is CASSLEVSPLHF. Here the CDR3 DNA reads TGTGCCAGCAGCTTGGAAGTTTCACCCCTCCACTTT.

The chain is built from TRBV6-1 and TRBJ2-7; 7 bases are shared with TRBD2. The V segment lost 5 bases and the J segment 6 bases; nucleotides outside the gene matches: 1. The CDR3 has 11 amino acids. CDR1 is MNHNS and CDR2 is SASEGT in the germline V gene. The CDR3 here is CASSPGGEQYF. The CDR3 coding sequence is TGTGCCAGCAGTCCGGGGGGCGAGCAGTACTTC.

The CDR3 sequence is CASSISEGGYTF. CDR3 in DNA: TGTGCCAGTAGTATATCCGAGGGTGGCTACACCTTC. The chain recombines TRBV19 with TRBJ1-2, with D uncertain. The CDR3 covers 12 residues. Trimming stripped 2 bases from V and 7 bases from J, with 8 bases between. Looked up from germline, CDR1 is LNHDA and CDR2 is SQIVND (reference sequence). Full variable domain (rest looked up from reference TRBV19 and TRBJ1-2): DGGITQSPKYLFRKEGQNVTLSCEQNLNHDAMYWYRQDPGQGLRLIYYSQIVNDFQKGDIAEGYSVSREKKESFPLTVTSAQKNPTAFYLCASSISEGGYTFGSGTRLTVV.

V gene TRBV19 combines with J gene TRBJ2-7, with TRBD1 identical over 9 bases. CDR1 is LNHDA, CDR2 SQIVND, per germline (reference sequence). The CDR3 length is 15 residues. The V segment lost 1 base and the J segment 6 bases; nucleotides outside the gene matches: 7. The CDR3 DNA is TGTGCCAGTAGTATAGGGACAGGGGAACCCGCCGAGCAGTACTTC. The encoded protein is CASSIGTGEPAEQYF.

J is TRBJ1-1 and V is TRBV5-1, with D maybe TRBD1 (5 bases). Trimming removed 7 bases from V and 1 base from J, with 11 bases in between. Looked up from germline, CDR1 is SGHRS and CDR2 is YFSETQ. This CDR3 has 13 residues. CDR3 in amino acids: CASRLGGNTEAFF. The DNA for the CDR3 is TGCGCCAGCCGGTTGGGGGGGAACACTGAAGCTTTCTTT.

V gene TRBV4-1 combines with J gene TRBJ1-1; D unclear. In germline, CDR1 is MGHRA, CDR2 YSYEKL. This CDR3 is 14 amino acids long. The V gene lost 1 base and the J gene lost 1 base, with 7 bases spanning the gap. CDR3 DNA: TGCGCCAGCAGCCAAGGCCCAGGGAACACTGAAGCTTTCTTT. Protein sequence: CASSQGPGNTEAFF.

The CDR3 spells CASSTPSGELFF. CDR3 DNA sequence: TGTGCCAGCAGCACCCCCAGCGGGGAGCTGTTTTTT. The rearrangement joins TRBV6-6 to TRBJ2-2; D ambiguous. CDR3 length: 12 residues. Trimming took off 6 bases at V and 7 bases at J, with 9 bases between the two ends. Germline V lookup: CDR1 MNHNY, CDR2 SVGAGI (reference sequence).

V is TRBV29-1 and J is TRBJ2-7, with D maybe TRBD2 (6 bases). The CDR3 consists of 12 residues. Germline V gene lookup returns CDR1 SQVTM and CDR2 ANQGSEA. Deletions cut 7 bases from V and 3 bases from J, with 13 bases between. This CDR3 reads CSAGDFYYEQYF. CDR3 sequence (DNA): TGCAGCGCCGGGGACTTTTACTACGAGCAGTACTTC.

CDR3 sequence reads: CASSIVRGQLFNTGELFF. DNA of the CDR3: TGTGCCAGTAGTATCGTAAGGGGACAGCTATTTAACACCGGGGAGCTGTTTTTT. V gene TRBV19 combines with J gene TRBJ2-2; 7 nucleotides agree with TRBD1. The V gene end was trimmed by 3 bases and the J gene end by 2 bases; junction bases not matched to a gene: 12. The CDR3 loop spans 18 amino acids. CDR1 is LNHDA and CDR2 is SQIVND in the germline V gene (reference sequence).

The rearrangement uses TRBV30 and TRBJ2-2; possibly TRBD1 or TRBD2 for D (5 bases each). Between the trimmed V and J ends, which lost 4 bases and 7 bases, there was a span of 13 bases. Germline V CDR1 and CDR2: GTSNPN, SVGIG (reference sequence). This CDR3 contains 13 residues. CDR3 nucleotides: TGTGCCTGGACTTTCAGAGGGGTCGGGGAGCTGTTTTTT. This encodes CAWTFRGVGELFF.

The chain carries TRBV5-1 and TRBJ1-1; 7 bases match TRBD1. Germline CDR1 SGHRS, CDR2 YFSETQ. Trimming at V came to 0 bases and at J to 5 bases, leaving 7 bases not matched to a gene. The CDR3 has 15 residues. CDR3 coding DNA: TGCGCCAGCAGCTTGGCTCGGCCAGGGGGTACTGAAGCTTTCTTT. It is translated as CASSLARPGGTEAFF.

The chain carries TRBV5-1 and TRBJ1-1; 7 nucleotides match TRBD1. V was clipped by 8 bases and J by 2 bases; unmatched bases: 9. The CDR3 extends over 14 amino acids. Germline CDR1 and CDR2: SGHRS and YFSETQ. In nucleotides, the CDR3 is TGCGCCAGTGAGTCAGGGGGTAGAAACACTGAAGCTTTCTTT. It yields the protein CASESGGRNTEAFF.

This chain joins TRBV6-5 and TRBJ1-2; TRBD1 aligns across 7 bases. The germline V gene has CDR1 MNHEY and CDR2 SVGAGI. The CDR3 spans 15 residues. The junction had 11 bases not matched to a gene; V was cut back by 2 bases and J by 8 bases. CDR3 sequence reads: CASSYAPNRGSGYTF. The CDR3 DNA follows: TGTGCCAGCAGTTACGCGCCCAACAGGGGTAGCGGCTACACCTTC.

The chain combines TRBV5-6 with TRBJ1-1; D possibly corresponds to TRBD1 (5 bases). The V end lost 7 bases, the J end lost 1 base, and 11 bases lay between the germline ends. Looked up from germline, CDR1 is SGHDT and CDR2 is YYEEEE. The CDR3 is 13 amino acids. The CDR3 protein is CASSLGGNTEAFF. CDR3 DNA sequence: TGTGCCAGCTCTCTGGGGGGGAACACTGAAGCTTTCTTT. The variable domain in full, with the rest retrieved from reference TRBV5-6 and TRBJ1-1, is DAGVTQSPTHLIKTRGQQVTLRCSPKSGHDTVSWYQQALGQGPQFIFQYYEEEERQRGNFPDRFSGHQFPNYSSELNVNALLLGDSALYLCASSLGGNTEAFFGQGTRLTVV.

The table lists this clone with a count of one. The chain employs TRBV18 and TRBJ1-2, with 7 bases fitting TRBD1. With V trimmed by 3 bases and J by 9 bases, 7 bases remained unmatched. Germline-derived CDR1 and CDR2 are KGHSH and LQKENI. The CDR3 totals 13 residues. The CDR3 here is CASSPDRRRSYTF. CDR3 sequence (DNA): TGTGCCAGCTCACCGGACAGGAGGCGAAGCTACACCTTC.

The V call is TRBV6-6, the J call TRBJ2-7; D perhaps matches TRBD2 (6 bases). Trimming took 3 bases from V and 2 from J, leaving 11 bases between them. Per the germline V gene, CDR1 is MNHNY and CDR2 is SVGAGI (reference sequence). The CDR3 length is 14 residues. CDR3 in DNA: TGTGCCAGCAGTTATTTGCGGGGAGCCTACGAGCAGTACTTC. This encodes CASSYLRGAYEQYF.

The chain is built from TRBV27 and TRBJ1-6; no reliable D call. Trimming stripped 5 bases from V and 8 bases from J, with 13 bases between. The CDR3 covers 14 residues. CDR1 and CDR2 (germline): MNHEY, SMNVEV (reference sequence). CDR3 bases: TGTGCCAGCAGTACGCCGGGATCCCATTCACCCCTCCACTTT. It yields the protein CASSTPGSHSPLHF.

The chain joins TRBV5-1 to TRBJ2-6; D remains ambiguous. Germline CDR1 is SGHRS and CDR2 is YFSETQ. CDR3 length: 16 amino acids. V gave up 0 bases and J gave up 0 bases, with 7 bases separating them. In DNA, the CDR3 is TGCGCCAGCAGCTTGGAAGCGAGCTCTGGGGCCAACGTCCTGACTTTC. This translates into CASSLEASSGANVLTF.

This rearrangement joins TRBV21-1 to TRBJ1-5. TRBV21-1 is termed a pseudogene. The length of the CDR3 is 17 residues. The CDR3 nucleotides are TGTGCCAGCAGCAAAGGACCGGGACTTCGTGTCAATCAGCCCCAGCATTTT. It encodes CASSKGPGLRVNQPQHF.

The V and J genes are TRBV7-9 and TRBJ1-1, with D possibly TRBD1 on 6 matching bases. Trimming took off 5 bases at V and 4 bases at J, with 17 bases between the two ends. Germline V gene sequence: CDR1 SEHNR, CDR2 FQNEAQ (reference sequence). The length of the CDR3 is 15 residues. The CDR3 sequence is CASSLTGTTLTEAFF. In DNA, the CDR3 is TGTGCCAGCAGCCTAACAGGGACGACACTCACTGAAGCTTTCTTT.